This TCR beta chain was sequenced for a study of T cell repertoires in cytomegalovirus infection. Overall study: CMV infection together with matching HLA type was indicated by public TCR beta signatures. General study points: CMV-specific TCR beta clonotypes restricted by HLA-C were the ones dominating the ex vivo response. Cumulative frequency of public TCR beta families picked out carriers of CMV plus the relevant HLA.

About this clonotype: Its antigen is not known.

TCRdb processed the reads anew with MiXCR; each CDR3 protein has one entry. The table shows around 95,000 distinct CDR3 sequences, with about 29% occurring only once. Sequenced here: CD8+ T cells from cultured PBMCs, sampled from culture after CMV antigen stimulation. This TCR derives from a human donor in good health (CMV status not recorded). Some clones in this sample may be carry-over from other donors' samples.

The CDR3 protein is CASSLTAGSVHEQFF. CDR3 sequence (DNA): TGTGCCAGCAGTTTAACGGCAGGGTCCGTGCATGAGCAGTTCTTC. The rearrangement links TRBV12-3 or TRBV12-4 to TRBJ2-1; possible D gene TRBD1, 5 bases. The V and J ends lost 2 bases and 8 bases respectively, with 16 bases between them. The CDR3 extends over 15 amino acids.